This record looks at one T cell receptor (delta chain) sequence and its context. The protein recorded in TCRdb matches a much larger clone and deviates from this DNA's translation at residue 13, suggesting a read error; the protein here is obtained by translating the DNA. TCRdb called clones anew from the multiplex PCR reads with CATT. The repertoire has 85,000 to 90,000 delta-chain clones, 1.4% of them found once; the top ten carry approximately 10%. This sample was included in a study of γδ T cells in repeated Plasmodium falciparum infection. Overall study: Samples were taken at baseline, before some infections, and 21 days after each.

The V gene's germline CDR1 is TVYSNPD and CDR2 GDNSRS (reference sequence). CDR3 length: 15 amino acids. Vgamma9/Vdelta2+ and Vdelta2-negative gammadelta T cells were flow-sorted from PBMC for bulk sequencing. The clonotype was recovered from a pool of human donors (malaria-infected and uninfected, not separated). Specimen: gamma-delta T cells from blood. No call exists for the J gene, whereas the V gene is TRDV3. In DNA form, the CDR3 reads TGTGCCTTTACATTTCCCACCTCGTTGACAGCACAATTCTTCTTT. Protein: CAFTFPTSLTAQFFF.